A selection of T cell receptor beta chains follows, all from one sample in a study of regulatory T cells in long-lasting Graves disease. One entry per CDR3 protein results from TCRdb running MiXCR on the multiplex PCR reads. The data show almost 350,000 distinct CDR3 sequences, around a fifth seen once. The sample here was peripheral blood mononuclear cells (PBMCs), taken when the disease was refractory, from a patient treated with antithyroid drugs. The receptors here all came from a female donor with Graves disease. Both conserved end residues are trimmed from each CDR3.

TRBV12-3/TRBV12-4	ASSDYPWEEQY
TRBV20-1	SATGQFHEQY
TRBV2	ASTRQLTYEQY
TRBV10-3	AISELGGSQTGELF
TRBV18	ASSPARREQY
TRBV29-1	SVEDRWKGSNTEAF
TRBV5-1	ASSFSGEIDEQY
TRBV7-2	ASSVRGGGNEKLF
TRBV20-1	SATTQSISNQPQH
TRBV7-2	ASSFYTFEAF
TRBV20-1	SARGTSGRYEQY
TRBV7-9	ASSSDRLAYEQY
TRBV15	ATGMNRDVFGTEAF
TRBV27	ASSFGKRPGELF
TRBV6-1	ASSKGLQETQY
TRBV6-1	ASSPHEEGTKPGANVLT
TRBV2	ASKVTSGSIYEQY
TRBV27	ASSLRAVSGNTIY
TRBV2	ASRGGLLAYEQY
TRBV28	ASSRRDSPRSNQPQH